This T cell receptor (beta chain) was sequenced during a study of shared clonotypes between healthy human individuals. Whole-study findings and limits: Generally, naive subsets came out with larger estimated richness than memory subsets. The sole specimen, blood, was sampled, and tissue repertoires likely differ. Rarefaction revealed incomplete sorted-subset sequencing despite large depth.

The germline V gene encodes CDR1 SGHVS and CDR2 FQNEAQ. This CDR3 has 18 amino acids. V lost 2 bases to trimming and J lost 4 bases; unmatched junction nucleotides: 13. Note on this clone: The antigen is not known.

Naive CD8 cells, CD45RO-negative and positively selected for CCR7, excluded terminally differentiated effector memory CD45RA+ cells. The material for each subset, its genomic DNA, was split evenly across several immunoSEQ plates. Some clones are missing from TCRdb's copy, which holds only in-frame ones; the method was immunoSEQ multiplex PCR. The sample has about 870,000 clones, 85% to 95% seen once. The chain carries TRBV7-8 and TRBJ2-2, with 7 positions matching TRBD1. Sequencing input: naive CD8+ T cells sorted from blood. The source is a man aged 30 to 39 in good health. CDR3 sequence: CASSLSMKTGYGTGELFF. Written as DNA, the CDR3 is TGTGCCAGCAGCTTAAGTATGAAGACAGGGTATGGCACCGGGGAGCTGTTTTTT.